The present entry profiles one T cell receptor (beta chain) with its context. The clone's antigen remains unknown. One base away there is no much larger clone; base qualities are not given. The sample is drawn from a study of blood T cell repertoires in COVID-19 (dated by TCRdb to 2018 to 2021). Looking at the study overall: Collaborator samples came from the United States, Italy and Spain and covered acute and convalescent phases of COVID-19. The prospective study material was composed of cDNA or gDNA derived from T cells, B-cell-depleted T cells, or PBMCs. Subjects who had been exposed to COVID-19, were actively infected with it, or had recovered from it provided the deeply sampled blood TCRbeta repertoires that made up the dataset. The repertoires were released in a freely available public database meant as a resource for research on the immune response to SARS-CoV-2. Samples came from the ongoing ImmuneRACE study (first 160 participants) plus 1,254 subjects from 6 global collaborators. Sample metadata almost always included a de-identified subject ID, COVID-19 status, age in years and sex. Where available, HLA class I and class II types were taken from metadata supplied by the sample provider and were not determined by assay-based typing. Study-wide conclusions, independent of this receptor: The amount of clinical and demographic metadata varied by source and participant and was provided uncurated.

Participants in the prospective study were aged roughly 18 to 100 years, lived in 20 to 25 United States geographic areas, and enrolled through a virtual design. In the prospective study, cohorts were assigned on the basis of participant-reported clinical history obtained from a screening survey and a study questionnaire. For ImmuneRACE Cohort 3, a participant was defined as recovered based on two consecutive negative NP/OP PCR tests, clearance by a healthcare professional, or resolution of symptoms. In the prospective study, mobile phlebotomists collected whole blood, serum and a nasopharyngeal or oropharyngeal swab from each participant. Additional blood draws and questionnaires over an approximately two-month period could optionally be provided by prospective study participants. Before DNA extraction, blood samples from the prospective study were shipped at room temperature or frozen. Including the terminal cysteine and phenylalanine, the CDR3 comprises 14 residues. Only the CDR3 DNA stays, 42 bases, in frame from base 1. V lost 4 bases and J lost 3 bases, and the count of bases not matched to a germline gene is 6. Per the germline V gene (reference sequence), LGHDT is the CDR1 and YNNKEL is the CDR2.

The immunoSEQ Assay, a bias-controlled multiplex PCR, was used to amplify TCRbeta CDR3 regions from genomic DNA. As for how the authors treated the data: Within the assay, amplification of reference gene primers was used to estimate how many nucleated cells each sample contained. Sequence reads were collapsed and filtered to measure the absolute abundance of every unique TCRbeta CDR3 rearrangement. For each sample, productive Simpson clonality was calculated by taking the square root of Simpson's diversity index across productive rearrangements. Drawn from immuneACCESS, this table holds only the in-frame rearrangements with V and J called that TCRdb kept. Clones are partly lost; checked studies trace under half to an unresolved V gene and leave the rest unexplained. The V and J calls and clone size come from that table; D and trimming were worked out from the DNA. The sample includes under 500,000 clones, with around 87% observed a single time. The ten largest account for 1% to 1.3% of the sample.

The receptor was isolated from a man aged 30-40 years who had recovered from COVID-19. The V gene is TRBV3-1 (or the pseudogene TRBV3-2) and the J gene is TRBJ2-7; TRBD2 matches 7 bases in the middle. Source material: PBMCs or T cells enriched from blood (not recorded which). Here is the DNA: TGTGCCAGCAGCCCCCCTAGCGGCCACTACGAGCAGTACTTC. This gives the protein CASSPPSGHYEQYF.